This T cell receptor (beta chain) was found in a study of cytomegalovirus exposure and HLA in healthy donors. PCR involved 60 Vbeta and 13 Jbeta primers. Using immunoSEQ multiplex PCR, the repertoire was profiled, and TCRdb retains in-frame clones only, with some absent. The sample spans about 140,000 clones; the ten largest clones claim roughly 2.7%. The CDR3 contains 14 residues. The V segment lost 2 bases and the J segment 7 bases; nucleotides outside the gene matches: 9. Germline-derived CDR1 and CDR2 are SGHRS and YFSETQ. The chain recombines TRBV5-1 with TRBJ2-7; 7 bases fit TRBD1. The sequence derives from a man aged 40-55 years in good health and CMV-seronegative. The material sequenced was PBMCs. The CDR3 sequence: CASSLTGELREQYF. In DNA form, the CDR3 reads TGCGCCAGCAGCTTAACAGGGGAGTTACGGGAGCAGTACTTC.